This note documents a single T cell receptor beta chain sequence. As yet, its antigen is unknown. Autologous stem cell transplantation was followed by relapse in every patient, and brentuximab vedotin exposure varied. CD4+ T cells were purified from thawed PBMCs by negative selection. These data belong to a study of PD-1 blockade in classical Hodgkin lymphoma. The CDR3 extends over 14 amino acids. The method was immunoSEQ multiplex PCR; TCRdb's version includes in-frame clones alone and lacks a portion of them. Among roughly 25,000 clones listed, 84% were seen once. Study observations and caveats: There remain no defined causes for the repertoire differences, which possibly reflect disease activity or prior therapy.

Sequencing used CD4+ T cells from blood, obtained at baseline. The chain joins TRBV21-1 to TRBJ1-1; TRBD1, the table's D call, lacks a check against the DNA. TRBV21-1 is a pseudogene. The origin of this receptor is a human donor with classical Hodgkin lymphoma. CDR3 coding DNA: TGTGCCAGCAGCGCCACAGGGGAGCCCACTGAAGCTTTCTTT. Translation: CASSATGEPTEAFF.